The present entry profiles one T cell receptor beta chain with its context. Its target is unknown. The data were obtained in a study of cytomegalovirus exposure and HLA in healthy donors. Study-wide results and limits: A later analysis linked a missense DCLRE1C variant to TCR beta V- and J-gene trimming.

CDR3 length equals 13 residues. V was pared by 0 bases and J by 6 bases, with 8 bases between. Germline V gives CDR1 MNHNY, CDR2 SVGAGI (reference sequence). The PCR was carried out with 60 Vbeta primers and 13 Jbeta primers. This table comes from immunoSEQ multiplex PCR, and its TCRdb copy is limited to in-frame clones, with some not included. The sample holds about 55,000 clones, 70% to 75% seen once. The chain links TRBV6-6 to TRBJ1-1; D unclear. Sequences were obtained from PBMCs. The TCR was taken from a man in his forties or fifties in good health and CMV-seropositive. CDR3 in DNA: TGTGCCAGCAGTTACTCCGGGGAACCTGAAGCTTTCTTT. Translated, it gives CASSYSGEPEAFF.